This is a list of T cell receptor beta chains from one sample in a study of blood T cell repertoires in COVID-19. TCRdb's copy holds only in-frame clones and misses some; the assay was immunoSEQ multiplex PCR. The data contain 300,000 to 400,000 clones, about 89% of them seen just once; the ten biggest clones take up under 4%. The specimen sequenced was peripheral blood. The receptors were gathered from a woman aged 25 to 39 with COVID-19, enrolled during active disease. Each CDR3 is given with its conserved first and last residue. The D gene is left open where the match is weak.

J gene,V gene,D gene,CDR3 protein,CDR3 DNA
TRBJ2-1,TRBV15,TRBD1,CATSRDRGSSYNEQFF,TGTGCCACCAGCCGAGACAGGGGGAGCTCCTACAATGAGCAGTTCTTC
TRBJ1-1,TRBV2,TRBD1,CASREQGEDTEAFF,TGTGCCAGCAGGGAACAGGGGGAGGACACTGAAGCTTTCTTT
TRBJ2-7,TRBV6-5,TRBD2,CASSYESIASSGGYF,TGTGCCAGCAGTTACGAGTCGATAGCAAGCAGCGGGGGATACTTC
TRBJ2-3,TRBV4-2,TRBD2,CASSQGPLAGGLDTQYF,TGTGCCAGCAGCCAAGGCCCTCTAGCGGGGGGCCTCGATACGCAGTATTTT
TRBJ2-1,TRBV5-5,-,CASSLGGRSEQFF,TGTGCCAGCAGCTTAGGCGGTCGTTCCGAGCAGTTCTTC
TRBJ2-7,TRBV3-1/TRBV3-2,-,CASSLIDRSGEQYF,TGTGCCAGCAGCCTTATAGACAGGTCTGGCGAGCAGTACTTC
TRBJ2-1,TRBV18,-,CASSHEEDRSYNEQFF,TGTGCCAGCTCGCACGAGGAAGATCGCTCCTACAATGAGCAGTTCTTC
TRBJ2-5,TRBV5-3,-,CARSFGAEETQYF,TGTGCCAGAAGTTTCGGAGCCGAAGAGACCCAGTACTTC
TRBJ2-3,TRBV2,TRBD2,CASSFLGLAGGIDTQYF,TGTGCCAGCAGTTTCTTGGGACTAGCGGGAGGAATAGATACGCAGTATTTT
TRBJ2-5,TRBV5-8,-,CASSLAVRPPETQYF,TGTGCCAGCAGCTTGGCGGTCAGGCCCCCAGAGACCCAGTACTTC
TRBJ2-5,TRBV6-2/TRBV6-3,TRBD2,CASSSGRGETQYF,TGTGCCAGCAGTTCAGGGAGGGGAGAGACCCAGTACTTC
TRBJ2-3,TRBV4-1,TRBD2,CASSQDGAGGAKADTQYF,TGCGCCAGCAGCCAAGATGGGGCGGGGGGCGCGAAGGCAGATACGCAGTATTTT
TRBJ1-3,TRBV6-5,-,CASSYSTTWDTIYF,TGTGCCAGCAGTTACTCGACTACTTGGGACACCATATATTTT
TRBJ2-5,TRBV9,-,CASSTSRTHPEETQYF,TGTGCCAGCAGCACTTCCCGGACTCATCCGGAGGAGACCCAGTACTTC